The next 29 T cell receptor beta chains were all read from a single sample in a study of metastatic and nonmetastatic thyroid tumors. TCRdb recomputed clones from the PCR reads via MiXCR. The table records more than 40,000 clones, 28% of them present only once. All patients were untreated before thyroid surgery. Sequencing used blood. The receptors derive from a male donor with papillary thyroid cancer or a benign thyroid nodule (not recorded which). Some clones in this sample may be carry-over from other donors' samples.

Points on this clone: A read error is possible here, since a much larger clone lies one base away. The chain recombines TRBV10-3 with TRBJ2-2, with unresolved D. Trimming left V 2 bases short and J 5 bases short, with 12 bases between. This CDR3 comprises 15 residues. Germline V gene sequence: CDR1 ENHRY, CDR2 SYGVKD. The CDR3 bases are TGTGCCATCAGTGAGCGGGTCCAGCTTACCGGGGAGCTGTTTTTT. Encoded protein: CAISERVQLTGELFF.

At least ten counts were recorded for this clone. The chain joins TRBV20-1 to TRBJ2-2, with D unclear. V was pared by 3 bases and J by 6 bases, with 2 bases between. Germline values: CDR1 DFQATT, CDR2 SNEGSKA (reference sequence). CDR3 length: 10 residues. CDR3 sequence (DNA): TGCAGTGCTAGTTCCGGGGAGCTGTTTTTT. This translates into CSASSGELFF.

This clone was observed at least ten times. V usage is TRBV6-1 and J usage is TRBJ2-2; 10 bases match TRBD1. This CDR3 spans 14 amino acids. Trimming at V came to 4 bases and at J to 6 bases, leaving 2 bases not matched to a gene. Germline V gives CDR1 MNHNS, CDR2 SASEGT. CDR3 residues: CASSGTGGAGELFF. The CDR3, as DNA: TGTGCCAGCAGTGGGACAGGGGGAGCCGGGGAGCTGTTTTTT.

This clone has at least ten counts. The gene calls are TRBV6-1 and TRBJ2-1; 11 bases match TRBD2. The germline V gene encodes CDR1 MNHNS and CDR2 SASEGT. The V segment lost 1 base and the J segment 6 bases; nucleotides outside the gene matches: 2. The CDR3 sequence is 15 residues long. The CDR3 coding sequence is TGTGCCAGCAGTGAAGACACTAGCGGGAGCAATGAGCAGTTCTTC. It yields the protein CASSEDTSGSNEQFF.

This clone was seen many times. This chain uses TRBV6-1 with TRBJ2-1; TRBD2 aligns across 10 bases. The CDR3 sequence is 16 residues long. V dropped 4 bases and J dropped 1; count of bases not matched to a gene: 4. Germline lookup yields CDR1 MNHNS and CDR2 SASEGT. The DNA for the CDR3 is TGTGCCAGCAGTGGTTTAGCGGGGGGTTCCTACAATGAGCAGTTCTTC. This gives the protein CASSGLAGGSYNEQFF.

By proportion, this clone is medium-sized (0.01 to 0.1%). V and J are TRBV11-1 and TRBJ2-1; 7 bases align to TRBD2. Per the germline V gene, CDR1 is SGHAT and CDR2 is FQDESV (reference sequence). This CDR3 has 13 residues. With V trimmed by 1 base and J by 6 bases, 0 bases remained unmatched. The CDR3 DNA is TGTGCCAGCAGCTTAGGACTAGCCAATGAGCAGTTCTTC. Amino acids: CASSLGLANEQFF.

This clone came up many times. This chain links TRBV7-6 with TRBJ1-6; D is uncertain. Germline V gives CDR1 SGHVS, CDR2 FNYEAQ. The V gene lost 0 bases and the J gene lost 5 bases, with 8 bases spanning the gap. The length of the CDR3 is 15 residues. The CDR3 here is CASSLAPQNNSPLHF. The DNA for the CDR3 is TGTGCCAGCAGCTTAGCCCCCCAGAATAATTCACCCCTCCACTTT.

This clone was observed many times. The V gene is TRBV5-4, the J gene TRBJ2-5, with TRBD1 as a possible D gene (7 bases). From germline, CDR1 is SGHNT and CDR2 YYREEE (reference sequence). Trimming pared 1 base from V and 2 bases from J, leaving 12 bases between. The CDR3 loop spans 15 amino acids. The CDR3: CASSLSPGGQETQYF. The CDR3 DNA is TGTGCCAGCAGCTTGTCCCCAGGGGGGCAAGAGACCCAGTACTTC. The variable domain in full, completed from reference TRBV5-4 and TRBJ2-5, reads ETGVTQSPTHLIKTRGQQVTLRCSSQSGHNTVSWYQQALGQGPQFIFQYYREEENGRGNFPPRFSGLQFPNYSSELNVNALELDDSALYLCASSLSPGGQETQYFGPGTRLLVL.

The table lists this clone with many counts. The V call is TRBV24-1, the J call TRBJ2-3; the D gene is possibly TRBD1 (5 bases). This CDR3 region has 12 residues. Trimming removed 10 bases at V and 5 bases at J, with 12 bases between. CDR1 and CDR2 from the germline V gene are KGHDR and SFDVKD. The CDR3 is CATEGAVDTQYF. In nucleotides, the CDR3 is TGTGCCACTGAAGGGGCCGTAGATACGCAGTATTTT.

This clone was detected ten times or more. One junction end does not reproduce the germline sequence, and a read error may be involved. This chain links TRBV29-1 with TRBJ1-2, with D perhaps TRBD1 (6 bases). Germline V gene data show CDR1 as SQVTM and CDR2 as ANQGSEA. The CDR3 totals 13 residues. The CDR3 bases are TGCGGCGTTGAAAGGGGGTCCTACTATGGCTACACCTTC. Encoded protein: CGVERGSYYGYTF.

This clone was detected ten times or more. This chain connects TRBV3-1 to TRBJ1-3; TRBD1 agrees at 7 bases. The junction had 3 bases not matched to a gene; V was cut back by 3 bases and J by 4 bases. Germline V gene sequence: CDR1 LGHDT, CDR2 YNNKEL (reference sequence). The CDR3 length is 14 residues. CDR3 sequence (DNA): TGTGCCAGCAGCCACGGGACAGCCGGAAACACCATATATTTT. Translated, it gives CASSHGTAGNTIYF.

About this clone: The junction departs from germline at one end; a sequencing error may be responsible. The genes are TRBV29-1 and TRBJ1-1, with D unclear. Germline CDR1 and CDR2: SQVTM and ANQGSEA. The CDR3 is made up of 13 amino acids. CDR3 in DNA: TGCAGCACCCTGGCTGGCATGAACACTGAAGGTTTCTTT. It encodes CSTLAGMNTEGFF.

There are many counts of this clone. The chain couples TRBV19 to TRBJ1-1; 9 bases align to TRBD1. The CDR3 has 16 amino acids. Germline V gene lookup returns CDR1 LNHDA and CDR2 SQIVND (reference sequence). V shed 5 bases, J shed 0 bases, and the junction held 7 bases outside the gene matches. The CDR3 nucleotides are TGTGCCAGTAGTGTAACAGGACAGGGGTTGAACACTGAAGCTTTCTTT. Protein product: CASSVTGQGLNTEAFF.

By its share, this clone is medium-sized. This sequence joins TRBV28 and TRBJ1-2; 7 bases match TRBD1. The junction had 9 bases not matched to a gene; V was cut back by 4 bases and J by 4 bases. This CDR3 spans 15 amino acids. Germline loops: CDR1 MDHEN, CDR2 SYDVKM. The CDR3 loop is CASSSRRQGTYGYTF. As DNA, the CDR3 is TGTGCCAGCAGTTCCAGGAGACAGGGAACCTATGGCTACACCTTC.

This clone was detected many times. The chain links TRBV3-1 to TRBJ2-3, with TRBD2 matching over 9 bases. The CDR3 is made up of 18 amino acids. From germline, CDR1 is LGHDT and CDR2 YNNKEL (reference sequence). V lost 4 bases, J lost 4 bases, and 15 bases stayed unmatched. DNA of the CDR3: TGTGCCAGCAGCCTCCTAGGTAGCGGGGGCGGAGTCCCAGATACGCAGTATTTT. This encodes CASSLLGSGGGVPDTQYF.

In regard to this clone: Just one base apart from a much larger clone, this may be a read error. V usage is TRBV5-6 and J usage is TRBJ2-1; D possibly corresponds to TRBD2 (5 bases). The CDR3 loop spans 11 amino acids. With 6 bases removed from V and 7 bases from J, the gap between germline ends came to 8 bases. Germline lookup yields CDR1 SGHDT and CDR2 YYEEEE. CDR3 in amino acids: CASIGKNEQFF. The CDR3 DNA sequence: TGTGCCAGCATCGGGAAGAATGAGCAGTTCTTC.

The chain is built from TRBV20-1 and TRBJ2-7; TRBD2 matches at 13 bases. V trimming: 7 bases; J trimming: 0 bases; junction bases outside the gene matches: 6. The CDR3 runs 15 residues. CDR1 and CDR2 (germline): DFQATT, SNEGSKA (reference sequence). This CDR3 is CSVKTSGGSSYEQYF. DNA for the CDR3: TGCAGTGTCAAGACTAGCGGGGGGAGCTCCTACGAGCAGTACTTC.

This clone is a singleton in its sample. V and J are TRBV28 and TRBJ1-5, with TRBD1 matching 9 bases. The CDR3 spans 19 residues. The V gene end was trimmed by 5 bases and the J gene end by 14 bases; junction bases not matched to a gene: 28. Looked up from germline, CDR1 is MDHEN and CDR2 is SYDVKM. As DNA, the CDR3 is TGTGCCAGCAGTCTCAACGGACAGGGGAGAGGTACTTTACAGAGTCCAAAGCATTTT. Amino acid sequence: CASSLNGQGRGTLQSPKHF.

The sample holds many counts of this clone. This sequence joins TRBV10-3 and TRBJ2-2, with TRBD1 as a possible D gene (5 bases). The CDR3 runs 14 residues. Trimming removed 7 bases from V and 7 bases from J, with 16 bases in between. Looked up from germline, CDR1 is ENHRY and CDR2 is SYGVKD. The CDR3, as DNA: TGTGCCATCAATTCAGGGCAGCCGGTCGGGGAGCTGTTTTTT. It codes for CAINSGQPVGELFF.

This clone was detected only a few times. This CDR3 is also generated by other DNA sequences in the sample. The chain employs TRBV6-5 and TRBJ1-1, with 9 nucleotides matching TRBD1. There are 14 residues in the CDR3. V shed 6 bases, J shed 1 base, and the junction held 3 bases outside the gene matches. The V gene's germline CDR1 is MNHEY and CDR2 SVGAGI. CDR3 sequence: CASRLQGANTEAFF. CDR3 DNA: TGTGCCAGCAGATTACAGGGGGCGAACACTGAAGCTTTCTTT.

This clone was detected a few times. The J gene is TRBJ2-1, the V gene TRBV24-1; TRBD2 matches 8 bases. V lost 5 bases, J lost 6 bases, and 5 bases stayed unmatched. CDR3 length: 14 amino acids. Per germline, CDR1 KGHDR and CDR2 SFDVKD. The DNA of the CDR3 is TGTGCCACCAGTGCTCTAGCGGGCGTCAATGAGCAGTTCTTC. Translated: CATSALAGVNEQFF.

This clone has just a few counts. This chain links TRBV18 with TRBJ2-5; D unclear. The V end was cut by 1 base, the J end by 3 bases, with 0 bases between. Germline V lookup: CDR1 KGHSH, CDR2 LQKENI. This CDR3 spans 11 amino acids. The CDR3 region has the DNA TGTGCCAGCTCACCACAAGAGACCCAGTACTTC. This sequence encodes CASSPQETQYF.

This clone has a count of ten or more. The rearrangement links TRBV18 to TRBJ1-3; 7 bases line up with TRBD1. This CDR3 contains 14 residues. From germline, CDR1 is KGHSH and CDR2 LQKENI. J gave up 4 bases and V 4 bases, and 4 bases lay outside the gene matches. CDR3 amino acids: CASSQGDSGNTIYF. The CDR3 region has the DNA TGTGCCAGCTCACAGGGGGACAGCGGAAACACCATATATTTT.

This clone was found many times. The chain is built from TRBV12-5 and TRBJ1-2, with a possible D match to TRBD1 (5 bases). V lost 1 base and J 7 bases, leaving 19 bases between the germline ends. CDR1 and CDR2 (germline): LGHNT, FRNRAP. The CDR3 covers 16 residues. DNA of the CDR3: TGTGCTAGTGGTTTGGCCGTGACGGAAGGGGCGGGTGGCTACACCTTC. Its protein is CASGLAVTEGAGGYTF.

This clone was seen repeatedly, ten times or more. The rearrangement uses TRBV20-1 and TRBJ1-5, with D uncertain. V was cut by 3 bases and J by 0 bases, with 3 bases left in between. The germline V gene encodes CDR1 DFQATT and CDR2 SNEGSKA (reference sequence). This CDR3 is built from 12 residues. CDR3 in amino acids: CSARISNQPQHF. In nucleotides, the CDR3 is TGCAGTGCTAGGATTAGCAATCAGCCCCAGCATTTT.

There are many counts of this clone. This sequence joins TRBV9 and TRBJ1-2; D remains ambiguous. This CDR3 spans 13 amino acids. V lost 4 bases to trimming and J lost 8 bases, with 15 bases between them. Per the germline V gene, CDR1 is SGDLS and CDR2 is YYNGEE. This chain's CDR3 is CASSKSPERGYTF. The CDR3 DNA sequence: TGTGCCAGCAGCAAATCGCCCGAAAGGGGCTACACCTTC.

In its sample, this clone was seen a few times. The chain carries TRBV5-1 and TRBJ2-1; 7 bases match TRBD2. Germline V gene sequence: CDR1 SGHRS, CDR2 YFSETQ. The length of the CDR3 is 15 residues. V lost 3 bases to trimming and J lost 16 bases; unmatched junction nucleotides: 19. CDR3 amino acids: CASSSNPLHWEGRFF. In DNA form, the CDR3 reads TGCGCCAGCAGCTCGAACCCACTACATTGGGAGGGACGATTCTTC. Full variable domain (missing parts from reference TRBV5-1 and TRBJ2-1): KAGVTQTPRYLIKTRGQQVTLSCSPISGHRSVSWYQQTPGQGLQFLFEYFSETQRNKGNFPGRFSGRQFSNSRSEMNVSTLELGDSALYLCASSSNPLHWEGRFFGPGTRLTVL.

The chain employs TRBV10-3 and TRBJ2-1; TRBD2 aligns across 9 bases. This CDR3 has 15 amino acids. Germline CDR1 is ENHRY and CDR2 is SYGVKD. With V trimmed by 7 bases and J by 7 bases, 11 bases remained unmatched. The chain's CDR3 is CAIIRTSGQDNEQFF. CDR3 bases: TGTGCCATCATCCGAACTAGCGGGCAAGATAATGAGCAGTTCTTC.

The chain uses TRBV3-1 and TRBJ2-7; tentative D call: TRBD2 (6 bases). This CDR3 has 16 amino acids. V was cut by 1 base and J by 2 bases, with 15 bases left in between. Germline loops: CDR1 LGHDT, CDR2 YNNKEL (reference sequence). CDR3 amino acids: CASSQADWRATYEQYF. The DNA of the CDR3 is TGTGCCAGCAGCCAAGCCGATTGGAGGGCAACCTACGAGCAGTACTTC.